This entry features one T cell receptor beta chain sequence. The data originate from a study of blood T cell repertoires in COVID-19. Clones were read by immunoSEQ multiplex PCR, and TCRdb kept only the in-frame ones, dropping some. The data show under 140,000 clones, 65% to 80% seen once. The CDR3 contains 14 residues. Germline CDR1 reads KGHSH; CDR2 reads LQKENI. Trimming stripped 2 bases from V and 2 bases from J, with 10 bases between. The chain links TRBV18 to TRBJ2-7; TRBD1 might be the D (5 bases). This sequence originates from a woman aged 55-75 years with acute or convalescent COVID-19. The sample taken for sequencing was peripheral blood. The chain's CDR3 is CASSPRTQAYEQYF. CDR3 coding DNA: TGTGCCAGCTCACCAAGGACACAAGCCTACGAGCAGTACTTC.